The clone carrying this T cell receptor beta chain appeared a single time. This sample is part of a study of blood T cell repertoires in COVID-19. Study-wide background: Sources were T cells, B-cell-depleted T cells, or PBMCs; the material itself was cDNA or gDNA.

The CDR3 runs to 11 residues. Germline-derived CDR1 and CDR2 are DFQATT and SNEGSKA (reference sequence). The V end was cut by 8 bases, the J end by 1 base, with 8 bases between. Original analysis: From reference gene primer amplification, estimates of nucleated cell counts were derived. TCRdb keeps only in-frame clones here, not all; method: immunoSEQ multiplex PCR. The V and J calls and clone size were taken over from that table, and D and trimming were inferred from the DNA. The top ten hold 6% to 8% of the sample, which has 150,000 to 200,000 clones, 83% seen once. One Seattle source followed patients from active infection through their disease course.

Sequenced sample: peripheral blood. This chain connects TRBV20-1 to TRBJ2-5; D remains ambiguous. The source is a woman aged 70-85 years with COVID-19, enrolled during active disease. The CDR3 loop reads CSPRAQETQYF. The DNA of the CDR3 is TGCAGTCCCCGAGCCCAAGAGACCCAGTACTTC.